Listed below are T cell receptor beta chains from one sample, sequenced in a study of somatic mutations in cytotoxic T cells in rheumatoid arthritis. The data were produced by immunoSEQ multiplex PCR, yet TCRdb's version contains in-frame clones alone and is incomplete. The sample lists roughly 32,000 clones, 75% to 90% occurring once. The material sequenced was CD8+ T cells sorted from blood. These receptors all stem from an adult with rheumatoid arthritis. CDR3s include the opening cysteine and the closing phenylalanine or tryptophan. Each record gives: J gene, V gene, D gene, clone size, CDR3 length, CDR3 protein, CDR3 DNA. A D gene is named only where the DNA matches it firmly. Clone sizes are given selectively: once, few, many, or a class where the clone is expanded.

j_call: TRBJ2-7
v_call: TRBV29-1
d_call: .
clone_size: .
cdr3_length: 13
cdr3_aa: CSARDRRSYEQYF
cdr3_nt: TGCAGCGCCAGAGACAGGCGTTCCTACGAGCAGTACTTC

j_call: TRBJ1-3
v_call: TRBV28
d_call: TRBD1
clone_size: .
cdr3_length: 19
cdr3_aa: CASSGPDRGLDLSGNTIYF
cdr3_nt: TGTGCCAGCAGTGGTCCGGACAGGGGCCTTGATCTCTCTGGAAACACCATATATTTT

j_call: TRBJ1-6
v_call: TRBV7-6
d_call: .
clone_size: .
cdr3_length: 20
cdr3_aa: CASSLAPGGADGSYNSPLHF
cdr3_nt: TGTGCCAGCAGCTTAGCCCCGGGAGGGGCGGATGGATCCTATAATTCACCCCTCCACTTT

j_call: TRBJ2-7
v_call: TRBV7-3
d_call: .
clone_size: .
cdr3_length: 13
cdr3_aa: CASSQTPSYEQYF
cdr3_nt: TGTGCCAGCAGCCAGACACCTTCCTACGAGCAGTACTTC

j_call: TRBJ1-1
v_call: TRBV27
d_call: .
clone_size: .
cdr3_length: 14
cdr3_aa: CASTPQLPGTEAFF
cdr3_nt: TGTGCCAGCACCCCACAGCTTCCGGGCACTGAAGCTTTCTTT

j_call: TRBJ2-3
v_call: TRBV19
d_call: TRBD2
clone_size: .
cdr3_length: 17
cdr3_aa: CASSLLGLAVSTDTQYF
cdr3_nt: TGTGCCAGTAGTCTCCTGGGACTAGCGGTGAGCACAGATACGCAGTATTTT

j_call: TRBJ1-1
v_call: TRBV5-8
d_call: .
clone_size: .
cdr3_length: 15
cdr3_aa: CASSPARTAGTEAFF
cdr3_nt: TGTGCCAGCAGCCCGGCGAGAACGGCGGGCACTGAAGCTTTCTTT

j_call: TRBJ2-7
v_call: TRBV4-2
d_call: TRBD1
clone_size: .
cdr3_length: 14
cdr3_aa: CASSLRDSPYEQYF
cdr3_nt: TGTGCCAGCAGCCTCCGGGACAGTCCCTACGAGCAGTACTTC

j_call: TRBJ2-7
v_call: TRBV27
d_call: .
clone_size: .
cdr3_length: 15
cdr3_aa: CASSPRGDVVDEQYF
cdr3_nt: TGTGCCAGCAGTCCCCGGGGAGACGTGGTGGACGAGCAGTACTTC

j_call: TRBJ2-5
v_call: TRBV7-6
d_call: TRBD2
clone_size: .
cdr3_length: 15
cdr3_aa: CASSSRLATQETQYF
cdr3_nt: TGTGCCAGCAGCTCCCGACTAGCGACACAGGAGACCCAGTACTTC

j_call: TRBJ2-2
v_call: TRBV5-4
d_call: .
clone_size: .
cdr3_length: 13
cdr3_aa: CASSLWGAGELFF
cdr3_nt: TGTGCCAGCAGCTTATGGGGGGCCGGGGAGCTGTTTTTT

j_call: TRBJ2-3
v_call: TRBV7-9
d_call: .
clone_size: .
cdr3_length: 16
cdr3_aa: CASSQRTKSSTDTQYF
cdr3_nt: TGTGCCAGCAGTCAACGGACAAAATCTAGCACAGATACGCAGTATTTT

j_call: TRBJ2-3
v_call: TRBV10-1
d_call: .
clone_size: .
cdr3_length: 14
cdr3_aa: CATLKGQTTDTQYF
cdr3_nt: TGCGCCACCCTAAAAGGACAGACCACAGATACGCAGTATTTT

j_call: TRBJ2-1
v_call: TRBV9
d_call: .
clone_size: .
cdr3_length: 15
cdr3_aa: CASSASGTNYNEQFF
cdr3_nt: TGTGCCAGCAGCGCTTCCGGGACCAACTACAATGAGCAGTTCTTC

j_call: TRBJ2-1
v_call: TRBV19
d_call: .
clone_size: .
cdr3_length: 13
cdr3_aa: CASSGRPYNEQFF
cdr3_nt: TGTGCCAGTAGTGGGCGACCCTACAATGAGCAGTTCTTC

j_call: TRBJ1-6
v_call: TRBV9
d_call: .
clone_size: .
cdr3_length: 17
cdr3_aa: CASSVAPNPSYNSPLHF
cdr3_nt: TGTGCCAGCAGCGTAGCCCCGAACCCCTCCTATAATTCACCCCTCCACTTT

j_call: TRBJ1-2
v_call: TRBV29-1
d_call: TRBD1
clone_size: .
cdr3_length: 13
cdr3_aa: CSASTGGDYGYTF
cdr3_nt: TGCAGCGCCTCGACAGGGGGAGACTATGGCTACACCTTC

j_call: TRBJ2-7
v_call: TRBV7-6
d_call: TRBD1
clone_size: few
cdr3_length: 14
cdr3_aa: CASSPGQGLYEQYF
cdr3_nt: TGTGCCAGCAGCCCGGGACAGGGCCTCTACGAGCAGTACTTC

j_call: TRBJ2-1
v_call: TRBV5-8
d_call: .
clone_size: once
cdr3_length: 12
cdr3_aa: CASAPGTQEQFF
cdr3_nt: TGTGCCAGCGCCCCCGGGACCCAGGAGCAGTTCTTC

j_call: TRBJ2-5
v_call: TRBV15
d_call: .
clone_size: .
cdr3_length: 16
cdr3_aa: CATSRDRSRERETQYF
cdr3_nt: TGTGCCACCAGCAGAGATCGGTCCCGAGAGCGAGAGACCCAGTACTTC

j_call: TRBJ2-7
v_call: TRBV14
d_call: .
clone_size: few
cdr3_length: 12
cdr3_aa: CASGEGFYEQYF
cdr3_nt: TGTGCCAGCGGAGAAGGGTTCTACGAGCAGTACTTC

j_call: TRBJ2-6
v_call: TRBV6-4
d_call: TRBD1
clone_size: .
cdr3_length: 17
cdr3_aa: CASSRDSELSGANVLTF
cdr3_nt: TGTGCCAGCAGCCGGGACAGCGAACTTTCTGGGGCCAACGTCCTGACTTTC

j_call: TRBJ2-7
v_call: TRBV5-1
d_call: .
clone_size: .
cdr3_length: 15
cdr3_aa: CASSPGRIASGEQYF
cdr3_nt: TGCGCCAGCAGCCCGGGTCGTATTGCGTCGGGCGAGCAGTACTTC

j_call: TRBJ2-7
v_call: TRBV11-2
d_call: .
clone_size: .
cdr3_length: 14
cdr3_aa: CASSLEYGSYEQYF
cdr3_nt: TGTGCCAGCAGCTTAGAGTACGGATCCTACGAGCAGTACTTC

j_call: TRBJ2-5
v_call: TRBV11-3
d_call: .
clone_size: .
cdr3_length: 12
cdr3_aa: CASSAWGETQYF
cdr3_nt: TGTGCCAGCAGCGCATGGGGGGAGACCCAGTACTTC